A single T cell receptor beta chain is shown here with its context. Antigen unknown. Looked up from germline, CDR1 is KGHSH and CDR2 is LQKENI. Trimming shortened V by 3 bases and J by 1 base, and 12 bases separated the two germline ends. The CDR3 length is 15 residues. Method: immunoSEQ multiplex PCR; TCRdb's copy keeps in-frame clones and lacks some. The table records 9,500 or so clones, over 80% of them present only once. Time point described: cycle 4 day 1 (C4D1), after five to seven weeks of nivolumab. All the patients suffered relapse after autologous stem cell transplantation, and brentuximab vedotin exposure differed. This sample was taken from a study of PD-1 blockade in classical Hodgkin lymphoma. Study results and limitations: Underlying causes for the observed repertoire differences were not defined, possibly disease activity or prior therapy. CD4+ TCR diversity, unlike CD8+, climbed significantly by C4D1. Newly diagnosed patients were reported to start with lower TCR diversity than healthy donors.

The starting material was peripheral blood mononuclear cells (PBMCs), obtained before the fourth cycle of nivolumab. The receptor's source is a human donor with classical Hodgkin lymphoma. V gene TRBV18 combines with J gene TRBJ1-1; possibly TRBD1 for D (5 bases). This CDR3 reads CASSPLRQWNTEAFF. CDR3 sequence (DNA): TGTGCCAGCTCACCTCTTCGACAGTGGAACACTGAAGCTTTCTTT.